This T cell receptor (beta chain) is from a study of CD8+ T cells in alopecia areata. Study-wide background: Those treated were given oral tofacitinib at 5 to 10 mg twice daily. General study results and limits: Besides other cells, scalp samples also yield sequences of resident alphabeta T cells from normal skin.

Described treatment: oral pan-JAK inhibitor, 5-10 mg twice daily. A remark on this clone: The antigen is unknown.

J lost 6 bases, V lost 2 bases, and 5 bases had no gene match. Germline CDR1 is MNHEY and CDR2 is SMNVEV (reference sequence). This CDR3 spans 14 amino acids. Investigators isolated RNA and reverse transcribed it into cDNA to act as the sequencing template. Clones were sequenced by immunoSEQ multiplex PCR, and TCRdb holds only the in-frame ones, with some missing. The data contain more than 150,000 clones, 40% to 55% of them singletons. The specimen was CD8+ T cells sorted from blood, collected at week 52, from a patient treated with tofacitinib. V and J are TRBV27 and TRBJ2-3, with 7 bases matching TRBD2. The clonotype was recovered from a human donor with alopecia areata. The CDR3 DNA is TGTGCCAGCAGTTTAGAACTAGCGAGGGATACGCAGTATTTT. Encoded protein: CASSLELARDTQYF.